Only a few counts were recorded for the clone carrying this TCR beta chain. This entry belongs to a study of regulatory T cells in long-lasting Graves disease. Time point here: persistent/refractory GD, antithyroid drugs over 5 years with positive TRAb. Researchers made the TCR library from RNA that was extracted from PBMCs. Graves' disease was diagnosed by American Thyroid Association guidelines. Deletions cut 4 bases from V and 4 bases from J, with 13 bases between. Germline CDR1 is LGHDT and CDR2 is YNNKEL (reference sequence). The CDR3 covers 14 residues. Researchers made TCR beta libraries by using iRepertoire HTBI primers and running Arm-PCR on CDR3 regions. MiXCR, applied by TCRdb to the multiplex PCR reads, yields one record per CDR3 protein. Of roughly 500,000 distinct CDR3 sequences listed, less than 25% are singletons.

The starting material was peripheral blood mononuclear cells (PBMCs), obtained when the disease was refractory, from a patient treated with antithyroid drugs. The sequence was collected from a female donor with Graves disease. V and J are TRBV3-1 and TRBJ1-1, with a possible D match to TRBD1 (5 bases). DNA of the CDR3: TGTGCCAGCAGCCCCCGGTCTGGGGGCACTGAAGCTTTCTTT. This sequence encodes CASSPRSGGTEAFF.